This T cell receptor (beta chain) was obtained from a study of CD8 T cells in Susac syndrome. Trimming took off 3 bases at V and 0 bases at J, with 6 bases between the two ends. Germline values: CDR1 SEHNR, CDR2 FQNEAQ (reference sequence). This CDR3 is built from 14 residues. After extraction with the RNeasy kit, about 0.5 to 1 ug of the RNA was reverse transcribed using random hexamers. The immunoSEQ assay covered 54 Vbeta and 13 Jbeta segments for CDR3. TCRdb reprocessed the immunoSEQ multiplex PCR reads with MiXCR, giving one entry per CDR3 protein. There are 40,000 to 60,000 distinct CDR3 sequences in the sample; roughly 93% occur only once, and 0.4% to 0.55% lies in the top ten. Peripheral blood CD8+ and CD4+ T cells were profiled by TCR beta sequencing. TEMRA cells were FACS-enriched, unlike CD8+ and CD4+ T cells, which were negatively isolated.

Sequencing was performed on CD8+ T cells from PBMCs. This chain uses TRBV7-9 with TRBJ1-3; D is unresolved. The sequence was obtained from a human donor with multiple sclerosis. CDR3 sequence (DNA): TGTGCCAGCAGCTTCCGGGACTCTGGAAACACCATATATTTT. It translates to CASSFRDSGNTIYF. The complete variable domain, with remaining parts taken from reference TRBV7-9 and TRBJ1-3, reads DTGVSQNPRHKITKRGQNVTFRCDPISEHNRLYWYRQTLGQGPEFLTYFQNEAQLEKSRLLSDRFSAERPKGSFSTLEIQRTEQGDSAMYLCASSFRDSGNTIYFGEGSWLTVV.